The 15 T cell receptor beta chains below were found in one sample sequenced in a study of blood T cells in healthy people across ages (dated by TCRdb to 2013 to 2016). Libraries were constructed by 5' RACE. The instrument given in TCRdb is Illumina HiSeq 2500. A second roughly 6 to 11 cycle PCR used a sample-barcoded 5' primer and a J-beta primer mix. In-frame beta chains were kept once TCRdb had trimmed the public reads at Q25 with fastp and called clones with MiXCR. Each entry merges the rows of one CDR3 protein and shows their most common DNA and genes. The table for this sample lists over a million distinct CDR3 sequences; 55% to 75% of them were counted only once. The ten largest clonotypes hold 6.5% to 8.5% of the sample. Sequenced material: blood. Receptors originate from a man between 18 and 29 years old in good health.

The chain has TRBV10-3 and TRBJ2-7, with D possibly being TRBD2 (7 bases). The length of the CDR3 is 15 residues. Germline CDR1 is ENHRY and CDR2 is SYGVKD. The V end was cut by 10 bases, the J end by 0 bases, with 19 bases between. CDR3 sequence reads: CATGGRQASSYEQYF. CDR3 sequence (DNA): TGTGCCACGGGAGGTCGACAGGCGAGCTCCTACGAGCAGTACTTC.

The sample holds one count of this clonotype. V gene TRBV6-6 combines with J gene TRBJ1-1; no clear D. Germline V gene data show CDR1 as MNHNY and CDR2 as SVGAGI (reference sequence). The germline V and J ends were trimmed by 6 bases and 2 bases, with 10 bases remaining between them. This CDR3 spans 13 amino acids. The CDR3 bases are TGTGCCAGCAGCGATTTTGGAAACACTGAAGCTTTCTTT. Translated: CASSDFGNTEAFF.

The chain has TRBV12-3 or TRBV12-4 and TRBJ2-7; 14 bases are shared with TRBD2. There are 16 residues in the CDR3. Trimming took 6 bases from V and 0 from J; bases not matched to a gene: 4. The CDR3 coding sequence is TGTGCCAGCAGGCCCGGGACTAGCGGGAGCTCCTACGAGCAGTACTTC. Its protein product is CASRPGTSGSSYEQYF.

The CDR3 protein is CASSQEVQGPTEAFF. CDR3 bases: TGTGCCAGCAGCCAAGAGGTCCAGGGGCCAACTGAAGCTTTCTTT. The chain uses TRBV4-2 and TRBJ1-1; possibly TRBD1 for D (6 bases). CDR3 length: 15 residues. The germline V and J ends were trimmed by 0 bases and 5 bases, with 13 bases remaining between them. The V gene's germline CDR1 is LGHNA and CDR2 YNFKEQ.

The genes are TRBV27 and TRBJ2-3; 11 bases map to TRBD2. CDR3 length: 19 amino acids. Per germline, CDR1 MNHEY and CDR2 SMNVEV (reference sequence). The V segment lost 2 bases and the J segment 0 bases; nucleotides outside the gene matches: 10. The CDR3 loop reads CASSLSTGTSGVSTDTQYF. The DNA of the CDR3 is TGTGCCAGCAGTTTAAGTACCGGGACTAGCGGTGTTAGCACAGATACGCAGTATTTT.

The V gene is TRBV12-3 or TRBV12-4, the J gene TRBJ2-3; 9 positions agree with TRBD2. The J segment lost 5 bases and the V segment lost 8 bases, leaving 14 bases of the junction unmatched. The CDR3 runs 16 residues. Written as DNA, the CDR3 is TGTGCCAGCTCAGGAGCGTCACTAGCGGGCGGAGATACGCAGTATTTT. It encodes CASSGASLAGGDTQYF.

This rearrangement joins TRBV9 to TRBJ2-1, with 8 bases fitting TRBD1. The trim removed 5 bases at V and 1 base at J, leaving 17 bases unmatched. Germline CDR1 is SGDLS and CDR2 is YYNGEE. This CDR3 has 19 residues. The CDR3 region has the DNA TGTGCCAGCAGTTCCCCGGTGCGCGACAGGGGTGGGTCCTACAATGAGCAGTTCTTC. Protein sequence: CASSSPVRDRGGSYNEQFF.

This clonotype was detected a few times. The chain is built from TRBV12-3 or TRBV12-4 and TRBJ2-1; D gene uncertain. This CDR3 contains 14 residues. Trimming left V 1 base short and J 8 bases short, with 12 bases between. CDR3 in amino acids: CASSLVPFEDEQFF. DNA for the CDR3: TGTGCCAGCAGTTTAGTCCCTTTTGAGGATGAGCAGTTCTTC.

The gene calls are TRBV20-1 and TRBJ2-1; 9 bases agree with TRBD2. The CDR3 length is 15 residues. In germline, CDR1 is DFQATT, CDR2 SNEGSKA (reference sequence). V was pared by 3 bases and J by 5 bases, with 8 bases of the junction left unmatched. The CDR3: CSASDRLAANNEQFF. In DNA form, the CDR3 reads TGCAGTGCTAGTGATCGACTAGCGGCTAACAATGAGCAGTTCTTC.

The genes are TRBV27 and TRBJ2-7; D remains unclear. There are 14 residues in the CDR3. V was clipped by 4 bases and J by 3 bases, with 13 bases between them. Germline lookup yields CDR1 MNHEY and CDR2 SMNVEV (reference sequence). In DNA form, the CDR3 reads TGTGCCAGCAGTTCCCGGGCAGTGCTCTACGAGCAGTACTTC. Translating gives CASSSRAVLYEQYF.

The chain recombines TRBV4-2 with TRBJ2-5, with D possibly being TRBD1 (5 bases). Germline CDR1 is LGHNA and CDR2 is YNFKEQ. The CDR3 runs to 15 residues. Trimming took off 0 bases at V and 3 bases at J, with 11 bases between the two ends. The CDR3, as DNA: TGTGCCAGCAGCCAAGAGCAGGGCCCGAAAGAGACCCAGTACTTC. Translating it yields CASSQEQGPKETQYF.

The rearrangement uses TRBV4-2 and TRBJ1-3; D unresolved. Trimming cost V 1 base and J 0 bases, with 4 bases left between them. The CDR3 spans 14 residues. Per the germline V gene, CDR1 is LGHNA and CDR2 is YNFKEQ. DNA for the CDR3: TGTGCCAGCAGCCAAGCGCCCTCTGGAAACACCATATATTTT. This gives the protein CASSQAPSGNTIYF.

This chain links TRBV7-2 with TRBJ2-7, with D maybe TRBD1 (5 bases). Looked up from germline, CDR1 is SGHTA and CDR2 is FQGNSA. This CDR3 is built from 14 residues. Trimming took off 1 base at V and 9 bases at J, with 16 bases between the two ends. CDR3 protein: CASSLEQAAPGQYF. The DNA for the CDR3 is TGTGCCAGCAGCTTAGAACAGGCTGCCCCCGGGCAGTACTTC.

This clonotype was seen a handful of times. The V gene is TRBV3-1, the J gene TRBJ2-7, with 8 bases fitting TRBD2. With V trimmed by 3 bases and J by 6 bases, 4 bases remained unmatched. This CDR3 is built from 13 residues. Germline loops: CDR1 LGHDT, CDR2 YNNKEL (reference sequence). The CDR3 is CASSHVAGGEQYF. For the CDR3, the DNA is TGTGCCAGCAGCCATGTGGCGGGAGGCGAGCAGTACTTC.

This clonotype was counted between two and nine times. CDR3 coding DNA: TGTGCCAGCAGTTGCCCCCCCCGCGAGCAGTACTTC. Protein sequence: CASSCPPREQYF. The chain couples TRBV27 to TRBJ2-7; D is uncertain. Germline V gene lookup returns CDR1 MNHEY and CDR2 SMNVEV (reference sequence). V was shortened by 4 bases and J by 6 bases, with 10 bases between the two germline ends. This CDR3 is 12 amino acids long.